The 14 T cell receptor beta chains given below trace back to one sample, sequenced in a study of CD8+ T cells in alopecia areata. Sequencing templates came from extracted RNA that was reverse transcribed into cDNA. Generated by immunoSEQ multiplex PCR, the TCRdb table keeps only in-frame clones and is missing some. The table includes about 150,000 clones, around 62% detected once. The material sequenced was CD8+ T cells sorted from blood. Receptor source: a human donor in good health.

Only one count was recorded for this clone. The J gene is TRBJ2-5, the V gene TRBV7-9; TRBD1 might be the D (7 bases). The CDR3 is made up of 15 amino acids. Germline V gene lookup returns CDR1 SEHNR and CDR2 FQNEAQ (reference sequence). The V gene lost 4 bases and the J gene lost 2 bases, with 14 bases spanning the gap. The CDR3 spells CASSSGDRSQETQYF. DNA of the CDR3: TGTGCCAGCAGCTCGGGGGACAGATCACAAGAGACCCAGTACTTC.

The chain is built from TRBV5-1 and TRBJ2-7; D not resolved. From germline, CDR1 is SGHRS and CDR2 YFSETQ. The V and J ends lost 0 bases and 0 bases respectively, with 10 bases between them. The CDR3 spans 15 residues. Written as DNA, the CDR3 is TGCGCCAGCAGCTTGGTCCCAGGCTACTCCTACGAGCAGTACTTC. Translating gives CASSLVPGYSYEQYF.

This clone occurred a few times. Within the sample, other DNA sequences also encode this same CDR3. The V and J genes are TRBV7-9 and TRBJ2-3; D gene unclear. Per the germline V gene, CDR1 is SEHNR and CDR2 is FQNEAQ (reference sequence). Deletions cut 6 bases from V and 6 bases from J, with 13 bases between. CDR3 length: 13 amino acids. The DNA for the CDR3 is TGTGCCAGCAGTTTCGGCCCCACGGATACGCAGTATTTT. Translated: CASSFGPTDTQYF. The full variable domain, completed using reference TRBV7-9 and TRBJ2-3, is DTGVSQNPRHKITKRGQNVTFRCDPISEHNRLYWYRQTLGQGPEFLTYFQNEAQLEKSRLLSDRFSAERPKGSFSTLEIQRTEQGDSAMYLCASSFGPTDTQYFGPGTRLTVL.

The V gene is TRBV5-4, the J gene TRBJ2-1; D gene uncertain. Germline V gene lookup returns CDR1 SGHNT and CDR2 YYREEE (reference sequence). The CDR3 length is 13 residues. Trimming stripped 2 bases from V and 6 bases from J, with 9 bases between. The CDR3 bases are TGTGCCAGCAGCTTATTAGCTTCCAATGAGCAGTTCTTC. Amino acids: CASSLLASNEQFF. Drawing the rest from reference TRBV5-4 and TRBJ2-1, the complete variable domain is ETGVTQSPTHLIKTRGQQVTLRCSSQSGHNTVSWYQQALGQGPQFIFQYYREEENGRGNFPPRFSGLQFPNYSSELNVNALELDDSALYLCASSLLASNEQFFGPGTRLTVL.

The chain joins TRBV7-7 to TRBJ2-5; D not certain. Germline CDR1 SSHAT, CDR2 FNYEAQ (reference sequence). This CDR3 contains 13 residues. V was pared by 2 bases and J by 2 bases, with 6 bases between. The CDR3 sequence: CASSLNPQETQYF. DNA of the CDR3: TGTGCCAGCAGCTTAAACCCACAAGAGACCCAGTACTTC. Full variable domain (missing parts from reference TRBV7-7 and TRBJ2-5): GAGVSQSPRYKVTKRGQDVTLRCDPISSHATLYWYQQALGQGPEFLTYFNYEAQPDKSGLPSDRFSAERPEGSISTLTIQRTEQRDSAMYRCASSLNPQETQYFGPGTRLLVL.

The chain uses TRBV5-4 and TRBJ2-1; TRBD2 aligns across 14 bases. Losses at the gene ends were 0 bases for V and 9 bases for J; bases not matched to a gene: 11. This CDR3 is built from 18 residues. CDR1 is SGHNT, CDR2 YYREEE, per germline (reference sequence). The CDR3 DNA is TGTGCCAGCAGCTTGGAAGGCCTGACTAGCGGGAGGGCCCTTGAGCAGTTCTTC. Protein product: CASSLEGLTSGRALEQFF.

The CDR3 DNA is TGTGCCAGCAGCTCAAGAGTGGATACGCAGTATTTT. This encodes CASSSRVDTQYF. V gene TRBV13 combines with J gene TRBJ2-3; D is ambiguous. The V gene's germline CDR1 is PRHDT and CDR2 FYEKMQ (reference sequence). There are 12 residues in the CDR3. Trimming took off 4 bases at V and 6 bases at J, with 8 bases between the two ends. Full variable domain (missing parts from reference TRBV13 and TRBJ2-3): AAGVIQSPRHLIKEKRETATLKCYPIPRHDTVYWYQQGPGQDPQFLISFYEKMQSDKGSIPDRFSAQQFSDYHSELNMSSLELGDSALYFCASSSRVDTQYFGPGTRLTVL.

J is TRBJ2-1 and V is TRBV7-9; D remains ambiguous. Germline V gene data show CDR1 as SEHNR and CDR2 as FQNEAQ (reference sequence). The CDR3 runs to 12 residues. The V end was cut by 4 bases, the J end by 4 bases, with 5 bases between. CDR3 amino acids: CASSSLYNEQFF. The CDR3, as DNA: TGTGCCAGCAGCTCCCTATACAATGAGCAGTTCTTC.

The J gene is TRBJ2-1, the V gene TRBV14; 9 positions match TRBD2. CDR1 is SGHDN, CDR2 FVKESK, per germline. J was trimmed by 3 bases and V by 0 bases; bases with no gene match: 9. This CDR3 spans 18 amino acids. The CDR3 spells CASSQEFLAGSLYNEQFF. In DNA form, the CDR3 reads TGTGCCAGCAGCCAAGAGTTTCTAGCGGGGTCGCTCTACAATGAGCAGTTCTTC.

This sequence joins TRBV7-6 and TRBJ2-1; 8 nucleotides agree with TRBD2. CDR1 is SGHVS, CDR2 FNYEAQ, per germline. The CDR3 sequence is 16 residues long. The ends lost 0 bases at V and 8 bases at J; junction bases unmatched: 9. CDR3 protein: CASSLALAGGSYEQFF. DNA of the CDR3: TGTGCCAGCAGCTTAGCTCTTGCGGGAGGATCCTATGAGCAGTTCTTC.

CDR3 DNA: TGTGCCAGCAGCTTAGGGGGGAGGTTCGACACCTTC. Protein sequence: CASSLGGRFDTF. The chain carries TRBV7-9 and TRBJ1-2; TRBD1 might be the D (5 bases). The CDR3 consists of 12 residues. The ends were cut back, 1 base at V and 12 bases at J, with 12 bases in the middle. From germline, CDR1 is SEHNR and CDR2 FQNEAQ (reference sequence). Together with reference TRBV7-9 and TRBJ1-2, the CDR3 gives the full variable domain: DTGVSQNPRHKITKRGQNVTFRCDPISEHNRLYWYRQTLGQGPEFLTYFQNEAQLEKSRLLSDRFSAERPKGSFSTLEIQRTEQGDSAMYLCASSLGGRFDTFGSGTRLTVV.

The rearrangement links TRBV19 to TRBJ1-1, with TRBD1 matching over 7 bases. The CDR3 runs 14 residues. Germline V lookup: CDR1 LNHDA, CDR2 SQIVND (reference sequence). V shed 4 bases and J 1 base; nucleotides not matched to a gene: 3. The CDR3 nucleotides read TGTGCCAGTAGTACCAGGGGGGCGAACACTGAAGCTTTCTTT. It encodes CASSTRGANTEAFF.

The chain links TRBV4-1 to TRBJ1-5; D gene ambiguous. CDR1 is MGHRA and CDR2 is YSYEKL in the germline V gene. The V and J ends lost 1 base and 3 bases respectively, with 7 bases between them. The CDR3 runs to 14 residues. The CDR3 here is CASSQVVVNQPQHF. CDR3 nucleotide sequence: TGCGCCAGCAGCCAAGTTGTGGTCAATCAGCCCCAGCATTTT.

V is TRBV6-6 and J is TRBJ2-7; possibly TRBD1 for D (6 bases). CDR1 and CDR2 from the germline V gene are MNHNY and SVGAGI (reference sequence). This CDR3 has 12 amino acids. The V end lost 6 bases, the J end lost 5 bases, and 11 bases lay between the germline ends. The CDR3 is CASRLTGNEQYF. The CDR3 nucleotides are TGTGCCAGCAGACTTACAGGGAACGAGCAGTACTTC.